This T cell receptor (beta chain) emerged from a study of T cell changes during pregnancy in multiple sclerosis. Clones were sequenced by immunoSEQ multiplex PCR, and TCRdb holds only the in-frame ones, with some missing. The table shows approximately 52,000 clones, with 80% to 95% occurring only once. The CDR3 covers 15 residues. The germline gives CDR1 SGHTA, CDR2 FQGTGA. V dropped 1 base and J dropped 5 bases, with 11 bases sitting between them. The source of this sequence is a female donor with multiple sclerosis, enrolled in a pregnancy study. This material consisted of CD4+ T cells from peripheral blood mononuclear cells, taken in the third trimester of pregnancy. The chain joins TRBV7-3 to TRBJ2-2; a possible D gene is TRBD2 (6 bases). DNA of the CDR3: TGTGCCAGCAGCTTAAATGTGGGAGGAACCGGGGAGCTGTTTTTT. Translated, it gives CASSLNVGGTGELFF.